This paragraph reports one T cell receptor beta chain. Its antigen is as yet unknown. The method was immunoSEQ multiplex PCR; TCRdb's version includes in-frame clones alone and lacks a portion of them. The sample includes 65,000 to 100,000 clones, roughly 80% of them seen just once. CTLA-4 blockade with ipilimumab, together with focal radiation, was given to patients with chemo-refractory metastatic non-small-cell lung cancer. This sample is drawn from a study of radiotherapy plus CTLA-4 blockade in lung cancer. Study details: For around 18% of patients, objective responses occurred, and about 34% had disease control. Whole-study findings and limits: Reports state that early shifts in blood T cell clones, with interferon-beta, best predicted response. Radiotherapy plus ipilimumab was followed by expansion in blood of tumor-derived TCR clones.

V was trimmed by 4 bases and J by 6 bases, leaving 12 bases between them. Germline assignment: CDR1 GTSNPN and CDR2 SVGIG (reference sequence). This CDR3 spans 12 amino acids. Sequencing was performed on peripheral blood, taken from a patient treated with radiotherapy plus ipilimumab. The chain uses TRBV30 and TRBJ1-2, with unresolved D. This TCR was recovered from a human donor with non-small cell lung cancer who had stable disease on radiotherapy plus ipilimumab. In nucleotides, the CDR3 is TGTGCCTGGAATCCCGGGAGCAATGGCTACACCTTC. Amino acid sequence: CAWNPGSNGYTF.